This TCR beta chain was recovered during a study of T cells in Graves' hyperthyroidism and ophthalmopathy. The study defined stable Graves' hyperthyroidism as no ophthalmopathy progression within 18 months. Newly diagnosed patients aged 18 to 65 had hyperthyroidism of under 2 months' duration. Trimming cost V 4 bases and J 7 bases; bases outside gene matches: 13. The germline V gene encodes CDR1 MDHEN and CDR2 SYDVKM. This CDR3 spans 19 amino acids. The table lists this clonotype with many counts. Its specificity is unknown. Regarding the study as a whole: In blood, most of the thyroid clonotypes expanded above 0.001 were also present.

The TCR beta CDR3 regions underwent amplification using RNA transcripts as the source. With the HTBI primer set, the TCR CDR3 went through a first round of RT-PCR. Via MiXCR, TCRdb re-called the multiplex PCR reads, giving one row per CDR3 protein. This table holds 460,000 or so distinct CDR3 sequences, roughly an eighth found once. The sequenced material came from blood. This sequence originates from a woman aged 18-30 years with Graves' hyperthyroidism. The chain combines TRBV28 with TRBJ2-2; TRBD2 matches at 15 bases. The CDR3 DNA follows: TGTGCCAGCAGTTCATCGCCGGGACTAGCGGGAGGCGTGGACGGGGAGCTGTTTTTT. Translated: CASSSSPGLAGGVDGELFF.